The rows below give T cell receptor beta chains drawn from one sample of a study of Ad26.COV2.S vaccination and SARS-CoV-2 variants. Using immunoSEQ multiplex PCR, the repertoire was profiled, and TCRdb retains in-frame clones only, with some absent. The sample shows 380,000 or so clones, about four fifths of them seen only once. The sequencing used peripheral blood, collected in a trial of Ad26.COV2.S vaccine versus placebo. The source is a person between 18 and 65 years old who received the Ad26.COV2.S COVID-19 vaccine or a placebo. CDR3s include the opening cysteine and the closing phenylalanine or tryptophan. The D gene is left open where the match is weak. Clone size, where shown, is once, few, many, or a class for clones that have expanded.

.	.	TRBV2	TRBJ2-6	CASSGDLGEASGANVLTF	TGTGCCAGCAGTGGGGACCTTGGGGAGGCTTCTGGGGCCAACGTCCTGACTTTC
.	.	TRBV6-4	TRBJ2-6	CASSDTGFGANVLTF	TGTGCCAGCAGTGACACAGGGTTTGGGGCCAACGTCCTGACTTTC
.	.	TRBV27	TRBJ1-2	CASSSARTGNYGYTF	TGTGCCAGCAGTTCGGCCCGGACGGGAAACTATGGCTACACCTTC
TRBD1	.	TRBV10-3	TRBJ2-3	CAISVGQGTDTQYF	TGTGCCATCAGTGTCGGACAGGGGACAGATACGCAGTATTTT
.	.	TRBV6-2/TRBV6-3	TRBJ2-7	CASSYPGARPEQYF	TGTGCCAGCAGTTACCCGGGAGCCCGTCCCGAGCAGTACTTC
.	.	TRBV9	TRBJ2-2	CASRAGSRMGNTGELFF	TGTGCCAGCAGGGCCGGTAGCCGAATGGGGAACACCGGGGAGCTGTTTTTT
.	.	TRBV6-5	TRBJ2-1	CASALVKYNEQFF	TGTGCCAGCGCCCTAGTTAAGTACAATGAGCAGTTCTTC
TRBD1	.	TRBV6-5	TRBJ2-7	CASSMGQGRVQYF	TGTGCCAGCAGTATGGGACAGGGACGGGTACAGTACTTC
.	few	TRBV4-1	TRBJ1-1	CASSLGTPVRLYTEAFF	TGCGCCAGCAGCCTTGGGACACCCGTACGCCTGTACACTGAAGCTTTCTTT
.	.	TRBV24-1	TRBJ1-2	CATSDLSRTYGYTF	TGTGCCACCAGTGATTTAAGCAGGACTTATGGCTACACCTTC
.	few	TRBV19	TRBJ1-1	CASSIWPERGNTEAFF	TGTGCCAGTAGTATTTGGCCAGAGCGTGGGAACACTGAAGCTTTCTTT
TRBD2	.	TRBV9	TRBJ2-3	CASSGPTSGGAADTQYF	TGTGCCAGCAGCGGCCCGACTAGCGGGGGGGCCGCAGATACGCAGTATTTT
.	.	TRBV4-2	TRBJ2-7	CASSVNQGSYEQYF	TGTGCCAGCAGCGTAAACCAGGGCTCCTACGAGCAGTACTTC
.	.	TRBV29-1	TRBJ2-4	CSVEEGAKNIQYF	TGCAGCGTTGAAGAGGGCGCCAAAAACATTCAGTACTTC
.	.	TRBV7-3	TRBJ2-3	CASSPFGSGTDTQYF	TGTGCCAGCAGCCCATTCGGTAGCGGCACAGATACGCAGTATTTT
.	.	TRBV18	TRBJ2-7	CASSPPLGSYEQYF	TGTGCCAGCTCACCACCGCTGGGCTCCTACGAGCAGTACTTC
.	.	TRBV12-5	TRBJ2-6	CASGFLGFLSGANVLTF	TGTGCTAGTGGTTTCCTGGGATTTCTCTCTGGGGCCAACGTCCTGACTTTC
.	.	TRBV5-1	TRBJ1-6	CASSSQGAETPLHF	TGCGCCAGCAGCTCTCAGGGCGCCGAGACACCCCTCCACTTT
.	.	TRBV6-4	TRBJ2-1	CASSDSGGDRSYNEQFF	TGTGCCAGCAGTGACTCCGGGGGGGACAGGTCCTACAATGAGCAGTTCTTC
.	.	TRBV7-2	TRBJ1-3	CASSLAGSRSGNTIYF	TGTGCCAGCAGCTTAGCAGGCTCCCGCTCTGGAAACACCATATATTTT
TRBD2	.	TRBV5-1	TRBJ2-3	CASSGEPSGGSTDTQYF	TGCGCCAGCAGCGGAGAGCCTAGCGGGGGGAGCACAGATACGCAGTATTTT
.	.	TRBV5-6	TRBJ1-1	CASSWGDRLNTEAFF	TGTGCCAGCAGCTGGGGGGACCGATTGAACACTGAAGCTTTCTTT
.	.	TRBV5-1	TRBJ2-6	CASTQGISGANVLTF	TGCGCCAGCACCCAAGGGATTTCTGGGGCCAACGTCCTGACTTTC
.	.	TRBV3-1/TRBV3-2	TRBJ2-7	CASSQVGSGEQYF	TGTGCCAGCAGCCAAGTGGGCTCGGGAGAGCAGTACTTC
.	.	TRBV28	TRBJ1-2	CASSFSGLWRGLKAGGYTF	TGTGCCAGCAGTTTTTCAGGGTTGTGGCGGGGCCTCAAAGCCGGTGGCTACACCTTC
.	.	TRBV3-1/TRBV3-2	TRBJ1-2	CASSQDVGAGYTF	TGTGCCAGCAGCCAAGACGTAGGGGCTGGCTACACCTTC
.	.	TRBV25-1	TRBJ2-3	CASSEFRTTTDTQYF	TGTGCCAGCAGTGAGTTTAGGACAACCACAGATACGCAGTATTTT
.	.	TRBV15	TRBJ2-7	CATSRSGLINGEQYF	TGTGCCACCAGCAGATCCGGACTAATAAACGGAGAGCAGTACTTC
.	once	TRBV6-2/TRBV6-3	TRBJ1-1	CASSYMGPNTEAFF	TGTGCCAGCAGTTACATGGGGCCGAACACTGAAGCTTTCTTT
.	few	TRBV3-1/TRBV3-2	TRBJ1-2	CASSQAGGYGYTF	TGTGCCAGCAGCCAAGCCGGTGGCTATGGCTACACCTTC
TRBD1	.	TRBV20-1	TRBJ1-4	CSASKQGRVPNEKLFF	TGCAGTGCTAGTAAACAGGGGCGGGTTCCTAATGAAAAACTGTTTTTT
TRBD1	.	TRBV24-1	TRBJ1-1	CATRADRAVLDTEAFF	TGTGCCACCAGAGCCGACAGGGCGGTCTTGGACACTGAAGCTTTCTTT
.	.	TRBV29-1	TRBJ1-4	CSVDRDGEKLFF	TGCAGCGTTGACAGGGACGGCGAAAAACTGTTTTTT
TRBD2	.	TRBV27	TRBJ2-7	CASSFRPGTSGRGQPYEQYF	TGTGCCAGCAGTTTTAGGCCCGGGACTAGCGGGAGGGGGCAACCCTACGAGCAGTACTTC
TRBD2	.	TRBV5-1	TRBJ2-1	CASSLTSGSNEQFF	TGCGCCAGCAGCTTAACTAGCGGGAGCAATGAGCAGTTCTTC
TRBD1	.	TRBV25-1	TRBJ1-3	CASSETGANTIYF	TGTGCCAGCAGTGAGACAGGGGCAAACACCATATATTTT
.	.	TRBV20-1	TRBJ1-1	CSASATTEAFF	TGCAGTGCTAGTGCAACTACTGAAGCTTTCTTT
TRBD2	.	TRBV7-7	TRBJ2-1	CASSLGKAGGPSEQFF	TGTGCCAGCAGCTTAGGGAAAGCGGGAGGGCCCAGTGAGCAGTTCTTC
TRBD1	.	TRBV7-8	TRBJ1-2	CASSLGSRDSGLYGYTF	TGTGCCAGCAGCTTAGGGAGCCGGGACAGCGGCCTTTATGGCTACACCTTC
.	.	TRBV11-2	TRBJ2-1	CASSPSPAGNEQFF	TGTGCCAGCAGCCCTAGCCCGGCCGGCAATGAGCAGTTCTTC
.	once	TRBV15	TRBJ2-7	CATSRDTAGYRDEQYF	TGTGCCACCAGCAGAGATACCGCAGGGTACAGGGACGAGCAGTACTTC
.	.	TRBV11-3	TRBJ2-4	CASSFDSVAKNIQYF	TGTGCCAGCAGCTTTGATAGCGTGGCCAAAAACATTCAGTACTTC
.	.	TRBV7-9	TRBJ1-5	CASSLEGDYGQPQHF	TGTGCCAGCAGCTTAGAGGGCGATTATGGTCAGCCCCAGCATTTT
.	.	TRBV4-1	TRBJ2-6	CASSPHGTAGMGANVLTF	TGCGCCAGCAGCCCGCACGGGACAGCGGGGATGGGGGCCAACGTCCTGACTTTC
.	.	TRBV6-6	TRBJ1-6	CASSADPYNSPLHF	TGTGCCAGCAGCGCCGACCCTTATAATTCACCCCTCCACTTT